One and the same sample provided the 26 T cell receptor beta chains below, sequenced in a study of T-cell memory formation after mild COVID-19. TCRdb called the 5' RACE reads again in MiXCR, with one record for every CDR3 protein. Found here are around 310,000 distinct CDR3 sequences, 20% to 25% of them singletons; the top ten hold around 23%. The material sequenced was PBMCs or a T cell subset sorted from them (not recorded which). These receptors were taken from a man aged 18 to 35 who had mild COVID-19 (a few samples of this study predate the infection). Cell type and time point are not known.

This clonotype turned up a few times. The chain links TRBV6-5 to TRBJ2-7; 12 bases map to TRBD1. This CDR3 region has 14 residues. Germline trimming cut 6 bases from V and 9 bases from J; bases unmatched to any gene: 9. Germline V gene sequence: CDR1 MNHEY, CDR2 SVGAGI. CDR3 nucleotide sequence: TGTGCCAGCAGCATACGGGACAGGGGGCACGCGCAGTACTTC. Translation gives CASSIRDRGHAQYF.

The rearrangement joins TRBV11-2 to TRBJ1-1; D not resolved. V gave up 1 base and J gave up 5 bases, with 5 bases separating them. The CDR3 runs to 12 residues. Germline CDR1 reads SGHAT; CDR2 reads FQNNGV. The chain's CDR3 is CASSLVQTEAFF. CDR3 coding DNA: TGTGCCAGCAGCTTAGTTCAAACTGAAGCTTTCTTT.

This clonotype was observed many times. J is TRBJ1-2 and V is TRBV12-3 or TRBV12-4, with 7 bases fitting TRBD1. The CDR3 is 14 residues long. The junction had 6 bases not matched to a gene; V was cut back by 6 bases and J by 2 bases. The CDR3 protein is CASSRDSPNYGYTF. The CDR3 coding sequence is TGTGCCAGCAGCCGGGACAGCCCGAACTATGGCTACACCTTC.

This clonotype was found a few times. CDR3 in DNA: TGTGCCAGCAGCCAATGGGGACCAGGGGAGCAGTACTTC. Translating gives CASSQWGPGEQYF. This chain links TRBV7-9 with TRBJ2-7, with D perhaps TRBD1 or TRBD2 (5 bases each). Germline V gives CDR1 SEHNR, CDR2 FQNEAQ (reference sequence). The CDR3 loop spans 13 amino acids. The ends were cut back, 5 bases at V and 7 bases at J, with 15 bases in the middle.

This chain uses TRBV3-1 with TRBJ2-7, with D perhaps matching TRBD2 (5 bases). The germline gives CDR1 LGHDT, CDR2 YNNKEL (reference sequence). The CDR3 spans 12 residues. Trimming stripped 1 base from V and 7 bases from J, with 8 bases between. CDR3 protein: CASSQGSGEQYF. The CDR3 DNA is TGTGCCAGCAGCCAAGGTTCGGGGGAGCAGTACTTC.

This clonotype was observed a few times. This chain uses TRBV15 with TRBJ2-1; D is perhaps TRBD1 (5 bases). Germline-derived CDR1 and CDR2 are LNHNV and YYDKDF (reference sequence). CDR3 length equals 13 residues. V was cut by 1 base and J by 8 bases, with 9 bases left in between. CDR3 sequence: CATSRALQDEQFF. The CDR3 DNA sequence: TGTGCCACCAGCAGAGCTCTACAGGATGAGCAGTTCTTC.

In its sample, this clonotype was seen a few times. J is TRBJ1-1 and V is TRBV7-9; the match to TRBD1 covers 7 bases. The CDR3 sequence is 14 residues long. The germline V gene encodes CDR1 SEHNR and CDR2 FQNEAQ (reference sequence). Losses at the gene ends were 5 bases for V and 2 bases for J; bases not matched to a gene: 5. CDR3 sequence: CASSRGTANTEAFF. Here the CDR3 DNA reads TGTGCCAGCAGCCGTGGGACAGCAAACACTGAAGCTTTCTTT.

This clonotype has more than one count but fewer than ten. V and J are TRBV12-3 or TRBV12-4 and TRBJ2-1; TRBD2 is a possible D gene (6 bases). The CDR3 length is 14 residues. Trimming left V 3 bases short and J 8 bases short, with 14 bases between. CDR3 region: CASSFPTRKHEQFF. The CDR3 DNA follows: TGTGCCAGCAGTTTCCCGACTAGGAAGCATGAGCAGTTCTTC.

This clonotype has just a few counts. The chain's CDR3 is CASSERRGQETQYF. The CDR3 bases are TGTGCCAGCAGTGAACGCCGGGGGCAAGAGACCCAGTACTTC. This chain uses TRBV2 with TRBJ2-5, with TRBD2 as a possible D gene (6 bases). V was clipped by 2 bases and J by 2 bases, with 9 bases between them. This CDR3 region has 14 residues. The V gene's germline CDR1 is SNHLY and CDR2 FYNNEI.

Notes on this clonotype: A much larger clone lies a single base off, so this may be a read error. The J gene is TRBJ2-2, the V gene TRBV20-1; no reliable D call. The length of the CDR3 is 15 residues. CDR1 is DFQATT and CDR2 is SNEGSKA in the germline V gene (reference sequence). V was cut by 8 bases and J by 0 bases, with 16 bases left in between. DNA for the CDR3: TGCAGTACCCCTGATGTAGGGCCGAACACCGGGGAGCTGTTTTTT. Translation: CSTPDVGPNTGELFF.

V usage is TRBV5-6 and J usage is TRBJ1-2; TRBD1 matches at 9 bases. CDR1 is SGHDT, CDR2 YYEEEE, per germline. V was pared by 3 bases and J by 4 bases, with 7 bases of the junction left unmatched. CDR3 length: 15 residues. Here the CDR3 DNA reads TGTGCCAGCAGCTGGGACAGGGCGATGAGCTATGGCTACACCTTC. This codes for CASSWDRAMSYGYTF.

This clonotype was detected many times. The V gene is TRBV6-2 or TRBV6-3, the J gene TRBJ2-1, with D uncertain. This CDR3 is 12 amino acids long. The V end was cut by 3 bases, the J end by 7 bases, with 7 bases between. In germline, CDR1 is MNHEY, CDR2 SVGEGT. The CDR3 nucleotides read TGTGCCAGCAGTTATCCCGTAAATGAGCAGTTCTTC. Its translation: CASSYPVNEQFF.

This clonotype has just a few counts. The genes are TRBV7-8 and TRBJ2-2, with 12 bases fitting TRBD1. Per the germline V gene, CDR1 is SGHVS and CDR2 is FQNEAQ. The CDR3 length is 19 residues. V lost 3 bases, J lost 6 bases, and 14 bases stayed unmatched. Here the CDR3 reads CASSFIAGTGGVGAGELFF. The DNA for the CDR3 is TGTGCCAGCAGCTTCATAGCCGGGACAGGGGGCGTCGGGGCCGGGGAGCTGTTTTTT.

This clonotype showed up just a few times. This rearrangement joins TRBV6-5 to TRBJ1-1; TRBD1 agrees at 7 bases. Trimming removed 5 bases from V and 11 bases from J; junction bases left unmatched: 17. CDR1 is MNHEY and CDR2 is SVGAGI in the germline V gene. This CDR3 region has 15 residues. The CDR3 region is CASSPLFTRQGVAFF. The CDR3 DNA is TGTGCCAGCAGTCCCCTATTCACCCGACAGGGCGTCGCTTTCTTT.

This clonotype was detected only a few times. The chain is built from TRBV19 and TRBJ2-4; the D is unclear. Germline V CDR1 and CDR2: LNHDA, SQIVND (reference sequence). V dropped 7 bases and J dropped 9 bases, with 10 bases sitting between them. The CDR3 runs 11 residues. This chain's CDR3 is CASTVSGIQYF. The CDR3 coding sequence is TGTGCCAGTACAGTCTCGGGCATTCAGTACTTC. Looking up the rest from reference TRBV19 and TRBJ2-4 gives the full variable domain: DGGITQSPKYLFRKEGQNVTLSCEQNLNHDAMYWYRQDPGQGLRLIYYSQIVNDFQKGDIAEGYSVSREKKESFPLTVTSAQKNPTAFYLCASTVSGIQYFGAGTRLSVL.

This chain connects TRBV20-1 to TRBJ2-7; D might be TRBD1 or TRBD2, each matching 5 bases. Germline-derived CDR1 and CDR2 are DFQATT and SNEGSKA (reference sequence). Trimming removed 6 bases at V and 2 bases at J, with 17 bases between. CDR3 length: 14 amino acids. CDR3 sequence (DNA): TGCAGTGCAACGGGACCGAACACCGCCTACGAGCAGTACTTC. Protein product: CSATGPNTAYEQYF.

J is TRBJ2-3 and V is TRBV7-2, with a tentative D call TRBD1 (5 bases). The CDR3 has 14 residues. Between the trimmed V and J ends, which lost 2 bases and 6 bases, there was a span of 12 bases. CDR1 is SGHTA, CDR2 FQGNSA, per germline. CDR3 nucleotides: TGTGCCAGCAGCTTAAGGGGTACTTTGGATACGCAGTATTTT. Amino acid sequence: CASSLRGTLDTQYF.

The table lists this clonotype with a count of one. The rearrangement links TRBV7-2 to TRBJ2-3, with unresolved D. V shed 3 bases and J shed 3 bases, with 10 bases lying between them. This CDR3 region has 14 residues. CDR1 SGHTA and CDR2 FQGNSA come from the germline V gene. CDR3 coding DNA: TGTGCCAGCAGCTTTTTTGAAGGGACAGATACGCAGTATTTT. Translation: CASSFFEGTDTQYF.

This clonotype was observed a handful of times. The CDR3 here is CASTPPFRDTQYF. The CDR3 DNA reads as TGTGCCAGCACCCCACCCTTCCGAGATACGCAGTATTTT. The chain is built from TRBV6-5 and TRBJ2-3; D ambiguous. In germline, CDR1 is MNHEY, CDR2 SVGAGI. V was shortened by 7 bases and J by 5 bases, with 13 bases between the two germline ends. The CDR3 runs 13 residues.

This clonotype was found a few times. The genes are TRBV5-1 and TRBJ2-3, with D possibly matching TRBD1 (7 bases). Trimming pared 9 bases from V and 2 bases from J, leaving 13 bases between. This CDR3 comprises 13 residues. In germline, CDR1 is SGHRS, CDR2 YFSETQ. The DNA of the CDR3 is TGCGCCACGGGGGACAGTAACACAGATACGCAGTATTTT. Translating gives CATGDSNTDTQYF.

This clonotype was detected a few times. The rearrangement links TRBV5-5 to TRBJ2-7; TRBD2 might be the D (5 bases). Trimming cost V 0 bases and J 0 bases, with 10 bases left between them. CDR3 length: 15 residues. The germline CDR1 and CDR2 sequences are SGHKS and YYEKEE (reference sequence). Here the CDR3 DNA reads TGTGCCAGCAGCTTGGTTAGCGCTAGCTCCTACGAGCAGTACGTC. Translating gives CASSLVSASSYEQYV.

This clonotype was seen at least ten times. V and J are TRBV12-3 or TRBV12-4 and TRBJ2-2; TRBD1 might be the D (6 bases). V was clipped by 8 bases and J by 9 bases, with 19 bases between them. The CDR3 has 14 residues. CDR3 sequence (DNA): TGTGCCAGCGGATCGCCGATCACAGGGTGGGAGCTGTTTTTT. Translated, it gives CASGSPITGWELFF.

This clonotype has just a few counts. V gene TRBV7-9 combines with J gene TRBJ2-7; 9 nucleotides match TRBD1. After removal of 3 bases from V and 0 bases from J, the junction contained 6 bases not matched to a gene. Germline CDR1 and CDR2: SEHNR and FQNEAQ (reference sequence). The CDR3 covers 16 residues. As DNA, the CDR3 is TGTGCCAGCAGCTTGGGGGGGACAGGGAGCTCCTACGAGCAGTACGTC. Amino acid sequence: CASSLGGTGSSYEQYV.

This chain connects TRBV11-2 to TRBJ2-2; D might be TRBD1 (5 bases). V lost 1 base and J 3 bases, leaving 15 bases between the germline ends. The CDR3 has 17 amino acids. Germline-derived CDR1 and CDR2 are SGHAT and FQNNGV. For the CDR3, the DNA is TGTGCCAGCAGCTTAGGGCCTAGGGGCAGGTACACCGGGGAGCTGTTTTTT. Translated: CASSLGPRGRYTGELFF.

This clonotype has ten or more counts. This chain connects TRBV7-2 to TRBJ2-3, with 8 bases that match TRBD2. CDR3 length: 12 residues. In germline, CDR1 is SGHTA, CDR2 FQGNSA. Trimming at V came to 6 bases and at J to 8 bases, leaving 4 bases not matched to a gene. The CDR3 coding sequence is TGTGCCAGCAGAAGGACTAGCCCTACGCAGTATTTT. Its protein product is CASRRTSPTQYF. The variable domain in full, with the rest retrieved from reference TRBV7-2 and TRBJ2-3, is GAGVSQSPSNKVTEKGKDVELRCDPISGHTALYWYRQSLGQGLEFLIYFQGNSAPDKSGLPSDRFSAERTGGSVSTLTIQRTQQEDSAVYLCASRRTSPTQYFGPGTRLTVL.

This CDR3 is CASRGPQGNQPQHF. In DNA form, the CDR3 reads TGTGCCAGCAGGGGCCCTCAGGGGAATCAGCCCCAGCATTTT. The gene calls are TRBV6-5 and TRBJ1-5; a possible D gene is TRBD1 (6 bases). Germline V gene lookup returns CDR1 MNHEY and CDR2 SVGAGI. V dropped 6 bases and J dropped 4 bases, with 13 bases sitting between them. The CDR3 consists of 14 residues.